This T cell receptor beta chain was captured by sequencing in a study of CD8+CD57+ T cells in acquired aplastic anemia. Genomic DNA was employed as the template in profiling TCR beta VDJ and CDR3. MiXCR, run by TCRdb on the reads, gives a single entry per CDR3 protein. The sample lists a few hundred thousand distinct CDR3 sequences; around 50% were seen once. All sequencing subjects had displayed CD8+CD57+ cell expansion on flow cytometry. Overall study findings and caveats: The study identified roughly 29 CD8+ CDR3 sequences shared by patients and controls.

Turning to this clonotype: Its matching antigen is unknown.

Sequences were obtained from sorted CD4+, CD8+, or CD8+CD57+ T cells (not recorded which) from PBMCs. The receptor was derived from a human donor with aplastic anemia.

The CDR3 nucleotides are TGTGCCAGTAGTGACCCGAGAGGAGATACGCAGTATTTT. Protein: CASSDPRGDTQYF. V is TRBV19 and J is TRBJ2-3; no reliable D call. Looked up from germline, CDR1 is LNHDA and CDR2 is SQIVND (reference sequence). The V end lost 5 bases, the J end lost 5 bases, and 11 bases lay between the germline ends. CDR3 size: 13 residues.